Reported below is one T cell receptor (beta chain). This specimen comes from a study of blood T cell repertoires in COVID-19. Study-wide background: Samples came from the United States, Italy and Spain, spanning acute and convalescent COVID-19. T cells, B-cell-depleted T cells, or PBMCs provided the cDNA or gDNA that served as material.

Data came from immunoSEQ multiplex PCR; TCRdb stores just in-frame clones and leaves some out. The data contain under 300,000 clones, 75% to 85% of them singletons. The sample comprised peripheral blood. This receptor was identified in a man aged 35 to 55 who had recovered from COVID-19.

CDR3 in DNA: TGTGCCAGCAGCTTAGAAGCGTCGGGACAGGGGTACTACGAGCAGTACTTC. Encoded protein: CASSLEASGQGYYEQYF. The chain carries TRBV11-2 and TRBJ2-7; 10 bases match TRBD1. The trim removed 0 bases at V and 3 bases at J, leaving 8 bases unmatched. The CDR3 contains 17 residues. Germline-derived CDR1 and CDR2 are SGHAT and FQNNGV.